This TCR beta chain appears in the sequencing data of a study of T-cell memory formation after mild COVID-19. Study details: Across donors, TCR clusters were largely donor specific. Findings of the study overall: Balance between CD4 and CD8 was seen in clones contracting day 15 to 85, and a CD4+ lean was seen in later expanders. Pre-infection memory harbored some responding clones, suggesting cross-reactive memory joined.

This clonotype was counted only a few times. Antigen: not known. Germline CDR1 SGHRS, CDR2 YFSETQ. The CDR3 totals 16 residues. V gave up 4 bases and J gave up 6 bases; unmatched junction bases: 12. A single record per CDR3 protein comes from TCRdb applying MiXCR to the 5' RACE reads. Among 350,000 to 550,000 distinct CDR3 sequences listed, roughly 18% were seen once. The chain employs TRBV5-1 and TRBJ2-3; 9 bases are shared with TRBD2. Sequenced input: PBMCs or a T cell subset sorted from them (not recorded which). The sequence derives from a man aged 18 to 29 who had mild COVID-19 (a few samples of this study predate the infection). Cell type and time point are not known. The CDR3 DNA reads as TGCGCCAGCAGCCTAGCTTTAGCGGGGGCTAAGGATACGCAGTATTTT. Translated: CASSLALAGAKDTQYF.